These 10 T cell receptor beta chains share one sample of origin, sequenced in a study of siplizumab effects on memory and regulatory T cells. Sequencing used immunoSEQ multiplex PCR; TCRdb keeps in-frame clones, though not all of them. The data contain just over 60,000 clones, 79% of them singletons. Material for sequencing was memory CD4+ T cells sorted from blood. The receptors originated from a human donor in good health.

V usage is TRBV7-3 and J usage is TRBJ2-6, with D unresolved. Germline V gene data show CDR1 as SGHTA and CDR2 as FQGTGA. CDR3 length: 16 residues. The germline V and J ends were trimmed by 5 bases and 0 bases, with 11 bases remaining between them. CDR3 sequence reads: CASSPSTNSGANVLTF. Here the CDR3 DNA reads TGTGCCAGCAGCCCAAGTACGAACTCTGGGGCCAACGTCCTGACTTTC.

V usage is TRBV4-3 and J usage is TRBJ1-2; 7 nucleotides line up with TRBD1. The CDR3 runs to 16 residues. Germline assignment: CDR1 LGHNA and CDR2 YSLEER. Trimming cost V 4 bases and J 7 bases; bases outside gene matches: 15. CDR3 in DNA: TGCGCCAGCAGCCCCGGGCTGACCGGGACAGTGCGTGGCTACACCTTC. This translates into CASSPGLTGTVRGYTF.

The chain is built from TRBV5-1 and TRBJ1-3; no clear D gene. The CDR3 spans 15 residues. V lost 0 bases and J lost 3, with 10 bases in between. From germline, CDR1 is SGHRS and CDR2 YFSETQ. As DNA, the CDR3 is TGCGCCAGCAGCTTGGCCGGCTCGGATGGAAACACCATATATTTT. Translated, it gives CASSLAGSDGNTIYF.

This clone was observed many times. The V and J genes are TRBV19 and TRBJ1-1; tentatively, D is TRBD1 (5 bases). CDR1 is LNHDA and CDR2 is SQIVND in the germline V gene (reference sequence). V was shortened by 6 bases and J by 5 bases, with 13 bases between the two germline ends. This CDR3 is built from 13 residues. The CDR3 loop is CASRRQTGTEAFF. CDR3 bases: TGTGCCAGTAGGCGACAGACGGGGACTGAAGCTTTCTTT.

This clone has only a few counts. The rearrangement uses TRBV11-2 and TRBJ2-6; unclear D gene. CDR1 is SGHAT and CDR2 is FQNNGV in the germline V gene. The CDR3 length is 14 residues. V dropped 5 bases and J dropped 1 base, with 6 bases sitting between them. CDR3 amino acids: CASSQASGANVLTF. In DNA form, the CDR3 reads TGTGCCAGCAGCCAAGCATCTGGGGCCAACGTCCTGACTTTC.

Details on this clone: Other DNA sequences from this sample encode an identical CDR3 as well. V gene TRBV7-5 combines with J gene TRBJ1-5; TRBD1 is taken as the D call from the table, unchecked against the DNA. TRBV7-5 is designated a pseudogene. The CDR3 contains 17 residues. The CDR3 coding sequence is TGTGTCAGAAGCTTAGGGGGCAGGGCTCATAGTAATCAGCCCCAGCATTTT. The encoded protein is CVRSLGGRAHSNQPQHF.

This clone was seen only once. The rearrangement uses TRBV6-5 and TRBJ1-1; 12 nucleotides align to TRBD1. The junction had 11 bases not matched to a gene; V was cut back by 4 bases and J by 11 bases. The CDR3 runs to 15 residues. In germline, CDR1 is MNHEY, CDR2 SVGAGI. The chain's CDR3 is CASSFRDRGLFPAFF. Written as DNA, the CDR3 is TGTGCCAGCAGTTTCCGGGACAGGGGGCTATTCCCGGCTTTCTTT.

This rearrangement joins TRBV11-1 to TRBJ2-7; the D call may be TRBD1 or TRBD2 (5 bases each). CDR3 length: 16 amino acids. V was pared by 7 bases and J by 0 bases, with 19 bases between. The germline gives CDR1 SGHAT, CDR2 FQDESV (reference sequence). Written as DNA, the CDR3 is TGTGCCAGCAAGGCAAGAGGGGCCTCCTCCTCCTACGAGCAGTACTTC. It translates to CASKARGASSSYEQYF.

The V and J genes are TRBV10-2 and TRBJ1-2; 10 bases fit TRBD1. The germline gives CDR1 WSHSY, CDR2 SAAADI. CDR3 length: 13 residues. Trimming removed 2 bases from V and 10 bases from J; junction bases left unmatched: 4. The CDR3 loop is CASSETGQGSYTF. CDR3 coding DNA: TGCGCCAGCAGTGAGACGGGACAGGGGTCCTACACCTTC.

V is TRBV16 and J is TRBJ1-4, with D perhaps TRBD1 (5 bases). V was shortened by 1 base and J by 5 bases, with 11 bases between the two germline ends. The V gene's germline CDR1 is KGHSY and CDR2 FQNENV. The CDR3 runs 15 residues. The CDR3 loop is CASSQWGTGNEKLFF. The CDR3 DNA sequence: TGTGCCAGCAGCCAATGGGGCACGGGGAATGAAAAACTGTTTTTT.